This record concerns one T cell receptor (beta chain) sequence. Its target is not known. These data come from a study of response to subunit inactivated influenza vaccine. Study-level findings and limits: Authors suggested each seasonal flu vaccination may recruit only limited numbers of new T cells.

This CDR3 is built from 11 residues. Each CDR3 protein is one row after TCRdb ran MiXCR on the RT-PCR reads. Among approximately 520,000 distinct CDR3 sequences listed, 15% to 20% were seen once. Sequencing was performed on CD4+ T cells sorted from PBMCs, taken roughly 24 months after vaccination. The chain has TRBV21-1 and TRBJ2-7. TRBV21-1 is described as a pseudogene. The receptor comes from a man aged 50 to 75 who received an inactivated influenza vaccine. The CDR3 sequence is CASSKGGEQYF. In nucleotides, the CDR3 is TGTGCCAGCAGCAAAGGGGGAGAGCAGTACTTC.